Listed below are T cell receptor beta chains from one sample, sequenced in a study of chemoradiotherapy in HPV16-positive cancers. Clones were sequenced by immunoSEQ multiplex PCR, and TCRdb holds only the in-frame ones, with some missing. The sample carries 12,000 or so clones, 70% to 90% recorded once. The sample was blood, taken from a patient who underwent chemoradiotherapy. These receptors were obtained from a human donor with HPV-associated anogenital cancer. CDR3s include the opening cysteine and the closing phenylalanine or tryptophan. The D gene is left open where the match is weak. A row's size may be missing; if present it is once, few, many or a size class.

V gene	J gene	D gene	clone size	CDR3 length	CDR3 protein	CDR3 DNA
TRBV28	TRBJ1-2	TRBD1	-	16	CASSLPGQGLNYGYTF	TGTGCCAGCAGTTTACCCGGACAGGGCCTAAACTATGGCTACACCTTC
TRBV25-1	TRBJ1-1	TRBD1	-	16	CASTADRGLSNTEAFF	TGTGCCAGCACCGCGGACAGGGGCTTATCGAACACTGAAGCTTTCTTT
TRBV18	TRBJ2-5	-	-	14	CASSSGGGQETQYF	TGTGCCAGCTCAAGCGGAGGGGGCCAAGAGACCCAGTACTTC
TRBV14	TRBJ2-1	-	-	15	CASSQGRFAYNEQFF	TGTGCCAGCAGCCAGGGGAGGTTCGCCTACAATGAGCAGTTCTTC
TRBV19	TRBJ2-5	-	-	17	CASSPIAFQGGRETQYF	TGTGCCAGTAGCCCGATAGCATTTCAGGGGGGAAGAGAGACCCAGTACTTC
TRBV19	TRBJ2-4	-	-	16	CASSIRGDLAKNIQYF	TGTGCCAGTAGTATAAGAGGGGATTTAGCCAAAAACATTCAGTACTTC
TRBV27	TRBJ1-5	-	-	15	CASSGRDAANQPQHF	TGTGCCAGCAGTGGGCGGGACGCAGCGAATCAGCCCCAGCATTTT
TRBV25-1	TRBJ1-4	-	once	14	CASSVGRGGEKLFF	TGTGCCAGCAGTGTGGGCAGGGGTGGGGAAAAACTGTTTTTT
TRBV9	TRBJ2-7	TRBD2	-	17	CASSVGLAGAGDYEQYF	TGTGCCAGCAGCGTAGGCCTAGCGGGGGCCGGAGATTACGAGCAGTACTTC
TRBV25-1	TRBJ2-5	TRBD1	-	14	CASGPGQGGETQYF	TGTGCCAGCGGACCGGGACAGGGAGGAGAGACCCAGTACTTC
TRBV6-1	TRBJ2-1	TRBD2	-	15	CASSQSGDPYNEQFF	TGTGCCAGCAGTCAAAGCGGGGACCCCTACAATGAGCAGTTCTTC
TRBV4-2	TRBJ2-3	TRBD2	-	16	CASSEGTSGGTDTQYF	TGTGCCAGCAGCGAGGGGACTAGCGGGGGGACAGATACGCAGTATTTT
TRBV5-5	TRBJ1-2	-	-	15	CASSPLGGPNYGYTF	TGTGCCAGCAGCCCACTGGGGGGCCCGAACTATGGCTACACCTTC
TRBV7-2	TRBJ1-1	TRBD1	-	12	CASSSNRGEAFF	TGTGCCAGCAGCTCAAACAGGGGCGAAGCTTTCTTT
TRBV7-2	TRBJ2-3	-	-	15	CASSFFRDFTDTQYF	TGTGCCAGCAGCTTCTTTCGCGATTTCACAGATACGCAGTATTTT
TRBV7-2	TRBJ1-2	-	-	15	CASRATPTANYGYTF	TGTGCCAGCAGAGCTACTCCCACGGCGAACTATGGCTACACCTTC
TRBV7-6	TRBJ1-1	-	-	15	CASSLGGGGNTEAFF	TGTGCCAGCAGCTTAGGCGGTGGGGGGAACACTGAAGCTTTCTTT
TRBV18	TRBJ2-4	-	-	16	CASSPPHALAKNIQYF	TGTGCCAGCTCACCACCGCATGCACTAGCCAAAAACATTCAGTACTTC
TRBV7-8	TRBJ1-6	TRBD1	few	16	CASSLGGQGGGSPLHF	TGTGCCAGCAGCTTAGGGGGACAGGGCGGAGGATCACCCCTCCACTTT
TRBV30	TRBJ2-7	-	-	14	CAWRSGANPYEQYF	TGTGCCTGGAGGTCGGGGGCCAACCCGTACGAGCAGTACTTC
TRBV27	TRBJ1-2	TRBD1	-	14	CASSSGTGISGYTF	TGTGCCAGCAGTTCCGGGACAGGGATTTCTGGCTACACCTTC
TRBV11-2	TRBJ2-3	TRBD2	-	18	CASSYIERLAGGPDTQYF	TGTGCCAGCAGCTATATCGAGAGACTAGCGGGGGGCCCAGATACGCAGTATTTT
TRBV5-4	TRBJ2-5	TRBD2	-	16	CASSSEPLAELETQYF	TGTGCCAGCAGCTCGGAACCTCTAGCGGAACTAGAGACCCAGTACTTC
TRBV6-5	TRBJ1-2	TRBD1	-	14	CASSGQGFYYGYTF	TGTGCCAGCAGTGGACAGGGGTTTTACTATGGCTACACCTTC
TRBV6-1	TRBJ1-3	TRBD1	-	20	CASSESAGTGVFSSGNTIYF	TGTGCCAGCAGTGAATCGGCCGGGACAGGGGTCTTTAGCTCTGGAAACACCATATATTTT
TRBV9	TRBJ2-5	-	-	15	CASSVEEGGVETQYF	TGTGCCAGCAGCGTAGAAGAGGGGGGAGTAGAGACCCAGTACTTC
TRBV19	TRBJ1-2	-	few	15	CASSQGSRVKSGYTF	TGTGCCAGTAGTCAGGGAAGCAGGGTAAAAAGCGGCTACACCTTC
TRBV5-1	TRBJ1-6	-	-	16	CASSSTTGLLDSPLHF	TGCGCCAGCAGCTCAACGACAGGCCTTCTGGATTCACCCCTCCACTTT
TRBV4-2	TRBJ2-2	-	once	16	CASSQDSQGYTGELFF	TGTGCCAGCAGCCAAGATTCGCAGGGGTATACCGGGGAGCTGTTTTTT
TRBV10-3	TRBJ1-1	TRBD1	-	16	CAISESTGGLYTEAFF	TGTGCCATCAGTGAGTCGACAGGGGGTCTCTACACTGAAGCTTTCTTT
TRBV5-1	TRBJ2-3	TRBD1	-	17	CASSLAWDRTSTDTQYF	TGCGCCAGCAGCTTGGCCTGGGACAGAACCAGCACAGATACGCAGTATTTT
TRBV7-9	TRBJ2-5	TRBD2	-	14	CASSPRAAGETQYF	TGTGCCAGCAGCCCACGGGCAGCGGGGGAGACCCAGTACTTC
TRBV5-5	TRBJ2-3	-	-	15	CASSLYGSPTDTQYF	TGTGCCAGCAGCTTGTATGGCAGCCCCACAGATACGCAGTATTTT
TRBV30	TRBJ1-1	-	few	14	CAWSVSRVRTEAFF	TGTGCCTGGAGTGTATCTAGGGTGAGGACTGAAGCTTTCTTT
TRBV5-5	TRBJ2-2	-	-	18	CASSLGQARGGRIGELFF	TGTGCCAGCAGCTTGGGTCAGGCCAGGGGAGGAAGAATCGGGGAGCTGTTTTTT
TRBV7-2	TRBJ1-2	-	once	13	CASSLVADYGYTF	TGTGCCAGCAGCTTAGTGGCGGACTATGGCTACACCTTC
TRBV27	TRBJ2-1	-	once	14	CASSLGRGRSEQFF	TGTGCCAGCAGTTTGGGGAGGGGGCGAAGTGAGCAGTTCTTC
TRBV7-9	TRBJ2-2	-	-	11	CASSSTGELFF	TGTGCCAGCAGCTCGACCGGGGAGCTGTTTTTT
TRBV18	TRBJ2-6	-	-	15	CASSLGVPGANVLTF	TGTGCCAGCTCACTGGGGGTTCCCGGGGCCAACGTCCTGACTTTC
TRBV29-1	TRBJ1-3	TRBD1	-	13	CSVGQGTGNTIYF	TGCAGCGTTGGACAGGGTACTGGAAACACCATATATTTT